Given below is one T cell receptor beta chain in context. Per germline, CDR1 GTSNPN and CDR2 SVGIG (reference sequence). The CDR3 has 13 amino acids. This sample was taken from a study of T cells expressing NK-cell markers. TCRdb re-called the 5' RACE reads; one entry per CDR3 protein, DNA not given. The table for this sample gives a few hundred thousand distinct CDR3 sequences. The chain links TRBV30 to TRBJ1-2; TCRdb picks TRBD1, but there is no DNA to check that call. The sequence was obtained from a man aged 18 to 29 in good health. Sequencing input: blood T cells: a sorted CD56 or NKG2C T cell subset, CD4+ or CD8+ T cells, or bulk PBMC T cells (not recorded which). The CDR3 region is CAWRADRLYGYTF.